The 17 T cell receptor beta chains in this list originate from one sample, sequenced in a study of TIL therapy for anti-PD-1-resistant metastatic lung cancer. The immunoSEQ assay was v3. Sequencing used immunoSEQ multiplex PCR; TCRdb keeps in-frame clones, though not all of them. The sample holds approximately 97,000 clones, just over 65% seen once. Described time point: pre-treatment sample, taken before nivolumab and TIL therapy. Pleural nodules or supraclavicular lymph nodes made up most of the excised metastases sampled. Specimen: tumor tissue, collected at baseline. The receptors here all came from a person aged 25 to 85 with non-small cell lung cancer.

The chain recombines TRBV7-9 with TRBJ2-4, with TRBD1 matching 9 bases. CDR1 is SEHNR, CDR2 FQNEAQ, per germline (reference sequence). V lost 5 bases, J lost 6 bases, and 2 bases stayed unmatched. This CDR3 is built from 13 residues. The CDR3 nucleotides read TGTGCCAGCAGCCTGGGACAGGGAAACATTCAGTACTTC. Residues: CASSLGQGNIQYF.

This clone was detected only a few times. The chain uses TRBV6-4 and TRBJ1-2; D is perhaps TRBD1 (5 bases). CDR1 MRHNA and CDR2 SNTAGT come from the germline V gene. The CDR3 is made up of 13 amino acids. Trimming stripped 2 bases from V and 8 bases from J, with 12 bases between. The CDR3 region has the DNA TGTGCCAGCAGTGACAGGCAGGGTGGCGGCTACACCTTC. Amino acid sequence: CASSDRQGGGYTF.

This chain links TRBV7-3 with TRBJ1-5; tentatively, D is TRBD1 (6 bases). Trimming pared 2 bases from V and 7 bases from J, leaving 21 bases between. Germline values: CDR1 SGHTA, CDR2 FQGTGA. The length of the CDR3 is 17 residues. CDR3 sequence: CASSLDPPTGCRQPQHF. The DNA for the CDR3 is TGTGCCAGCAGCTTAGACCCGCCTACAGGGTGCCGGCAGCCCCAGCATTTT.

The genes are TRBV9 and TRBJ2-1; 8 positions match TRBD1. The CDR3 sequence is 15 residues long. V dropped 0 bases and J dropped 7; count of bases not matched to a gene: 6. Germline assignment: CDR1 SGDLS and CDR2 YYNGEE. CDR3 region: CASSVGGQGANEQFF. CDR3 in DNA: TGTGCCAGCAGCGTAGGAGGGCAGGGGGCGAATGAGCAGTTCTTC.

The chain recombines TRBV5-5 with TRBJ1-4, with 7 bases aligning to TRBD1. The CDR3 is made up of 15 amino acids. Germline values: CDR1 SGHKS, CDR2 YYEKEE (reference sequence). V was pared by 3 bases and J by 2 bases, with 4 bases of the junction left unmatched. The CDR3: CASSSRGDTNEKLFF. CDR3 in DNA: TGTGCCAGCAGCTCCAGGGGGGATACTAATGAAAAACTGTTTTTT.

The rearrangement uses TRBV3-1 (or the pseudogene TRBV3-2) and TRBJ2-7; 8 nucleotides line up with TRBD1. This CDR3 comprises 17 residues. V was pared by 0 bases and J by 0 bases, with 7 bases of the junction left unmatched. Per germline, CDR1 LGHDT and CDR2 YNNKEL (reference sequence). The chain's CDR3 is CASSQDIVTGDSYEQYF. The CDR3 DNA follows: TGTGCCAGCAGCCAAGATATTGTGACAGGGGACTCCTACGAGCAGTACTTC.

The gene calls are TRBV5-1 and TRBJ2-7, with D hard to call. The V and J ends lost 0 bases and 0 bases respectively, with 13 bases between them. This CDR3 contains 16 residues. From germline, CDR1 is SGHRS and CDR2 YFSETQ. The CDR3: CASSLGGSPRSYEQYF. Here the CDR3 DNA reads TGCGCCAGCAGCTTGGGAGGCAGTCCCCGCTCCTACGAGCAGTACTTC.

The chain joins TRBV5-1 to TRBJ2-1; D might be TRBD1 or TRBD2, each matching 5 bases. Trimming took 4 bases from V and 10 from J, leaving 21 bases between them. Germline V gene sequence: CDR1 SGHRS, CDR2 YFSETQ. The CDR3 extends over 15 amino acids. The CDR3 region is CASSPNPGTTWEQFF. The DNA for the CDR3 is TGCGCCAGCAGCCCCAACCCCGGGACCACATGGGAGCAGTTCTTC.

This clone was counted a few times. The chain joins TRBV5-4 to TRBJ1-1, with 7 bases that match TRBD1. The length of the CDR3 is 14 residues. V was clipped by 2 bases and J by 1 base; unmatched bases: 2. CDR1 is SGHNT, CDR2 YYREEE, per germline (reference sequence). CDR3 in DNA: TGTGCCAGCAGCTTAGGACAGGCGAACACTGAAGCTTTCTTT. Translated: CASSLGQANTEAFF.

The chain recombines TRBV6-5 with TRBJ2-2, with D uncertain. This CDR3 has 11 amino acids. The germline V gene has CDR1 MNHEY and CDR2 SVGAGI. V gave up 11 bases and J gave up 8 bases, with 12 bases separating them. The CDR3 reads CAAGQTGELFF. The CDR3 DNA reads TGTGCCGCAGGCCAAACAGGGGAGCTGTTTTTT.

This clone has just a few counts. The chain carries TRBV20-1 and TRBJ2-1; no reliable D call. This CDR3 is built from 12 residues. Trimming took off 3 bases at V and 6 bases at J, with 9 bases between the two ends. The germline V gene has CDR1 DFQATT and CDR2 SNEGSKA (reference sequence). DNA of the CDR3: TGCAGTGCTAGTTCCTTGGGCAATGAGCAGTTCTTC. Amino acids: CSASSLGNEQFF.

This clone was observed a single time. V gene TRBV2 combines with J gene TRBJ2-3; a weak D match, TRBD1 (5 bases). This CDR3 contains 13 residues. Germline V gene sequence: CDR1 SNHLY, CDR2 FYNNEI. Between the trimmed V and J ends, which lost 8 bases and 2 bases, there was a span of 11 bases. The CDR3 DNA sequence: TGTGCCAGCTGGGGCGAATTCACAGATACGCAGTATTTT. Its protein product is CASWGEFTDTQYF.

The table lists this clone with a few counts. In DNA form, the CDR3 reads TGCGCCAGCAGCCAATCTTACACCGGGACAACCTATGGCTACACCTTC. Translated: CASSQSYTGTTYGYTF. The J gene is TRBJ1-2, the V gene TRBV4-3; D possibly corresponds to TRBD1 (6 bases). Deletions cut 2 bases from V and 4 bases from J, with 17 bases between. Germline-derived CDR1 and CDR2 are LGHNA and YSLEER. The CDR3 sequence is 16 residues long.

By share, this clone ranks as medium-sized. V and J are TRBV7-9 and TRBJ2-6; tentatively, D is TRBD1 or TRBD2 (5 bases each). CDR3 length equals 18 residues. The ends were cut back, 5 bases at V and 4 bases at J, with 21 bases in the middle. In germline, CDR1 is SEHNR, CDR2 FQNEAQ (reference sequence). The chain's CDR3 is CASSPGPDLGKGANVLTF. In DNA form, the CDR3 reads TGTGCCAGCAGCCCGGGACCGGACCTTGGTAAGGGGGCCAACGTCCTGACTTTC.

The chain has TRBV25-1 and TRBJ2-2; 10 bases match TRBD2. Germline V gives CDR1 MGHDK, CDR2 SYGVNS. V dropped 6 bases and J dropped 4; count of bases not matched to a gene: 5. This CDR3 has 15 residues. CDR3 protein: CASSLAGVGTGELFF. In DNA form, the CDR3 reads TGTGCCAGCAGCCTAGCGGGAGTAGGCACCGGGGAGCTGTTTTTT.

This clone was detected only a few times. The chain has TRBV6-1 and TRBJ2-3; 9 bases match TRBD2. The V segment lost 1 base and the J segment 4 bases; nucleotides outside the gene matches: 3. CDR3 length equals 15 residues. CDR1 and CDR2 from the germline V gene are MNHNS and SASEGT. CDR3 in amino acids: CASSEGGRVADTQYF. DNA of the CDR3: TGTGCCAGCAGTGAAGGCGGGAGGGTAGCAGATACGCAGTATTTT.

In this sample, this clone turned up once. V and J are TRBV7-8 and TRBJ1-1, with D unresolved. The germline gives CDR1 SGHVS, CDR2 FQNEAQ. With 2 bases removed from V and 4 bases from J, the gap between germline ends came to 5 bases. The CDR3 has 12 amino acids. The CDR3 is CASSLLGTEAFF. For the CDR3, the DNA is TGTGCCAGCAGCTTACTGGGCACTGAAGCTTTCTTT.